This T cell receptor (beta chain) was recovered during a study of cytomegalovirus exposure and HLA in healthy donors. Trimming shortened V by 2 bases and J by 7 bases, and 17 bases separated the two germline ends. CDR1 SGHDN and CDR2 FVKESK come from the germline V gene. CDR3 length equals 15 residues. The study ran its PCR with 60 Vbeta and 13 Jbeta primers. Produced via immunoSEQ multiplex PCR; TCRdb's table is partial and in-frame only. The sample shows about 81,000 clones, 75% to 90% of them seen only once. This sequence joins TRBV14 and TRBJ1-1; possible D gene TRBD1, 6 bases. What was sequenced was PBMCs. This TCR derives from a man aged 18 to 30 in good health and CMV-seronegative. The CDR3, as DNA: TGTGCCAGCAGCCAACTTACAGGGCCTTGGGGTGAAGCTTTCTTT. This translates into CASSQLTGPWGEAFF.